This T cell receptor (beta chain) comes out of a study of vaccination and CD4 T cells after COVID-19 (dated 2022 in TCRdb). Describing the broader study: Convalescent patients had a positive SARS-CoV-2 result on nasal swab PCR, and of these patients, 8 or 9 had mild disease and one had severe disease. Six males and four females were included in the convalescent cohort, with two Hispanic individuals, seven Caucasians, two Asians and one multiracial person represented. Two doses of either the Pfizer-BioNTech BNT162b2 vaccine (n=8) or the Moderna mRNA-1273 vaccine (n=2) were administered to participants. Post-COVID blood samples were collected from convalescent patients a median of roughly 100 days after diagnosis, with a range of roughly 30 to 170 days. Post-vaccine blood samples were obtained a median of around 74 days after the second vaccine dose, with a range of about 12 to 241 days. The cultures were stimulated with overlapping spike peptide pools from SARS-CoV-2 and from the common cold coronaviruses HCoV-NL63, HCoV-OC43 and HCoV-229E. Control cultures used a CEFX viral epitope pool as positive control, an HIV-1 Nef peptide pool as negative control, or no peptide. The spike-specific CD4+ TCR repertoire was compared before and after mRNA vaccination in ten to eleven COVID-19 convalescent patients and a handful of infection-naive healthy vaccine recipients. Summary of the overall study and its limitations: The study included relatively few convalescent patients and did not analyze early timepoints after natural infection. Nearly all vaccine-specific clones in convalescent patients (304 of 307) were mono-reactive for SARS-CoV-2 spike rather than cross-reactive with common cold coronaviruses. An increase in the median number of SARS-CoV-2-reactive clonotypes from approximately 21 after infection to 38 after vaccination was observed, but the change was not found to be significant. Among the post-vaccine SARS-CoV-2-reactive clones in convalescent patients, a median around 90% showed up only after vaccination, which suggests vaccine-specific priming.

Receptor amplification or capture employed PCR. At the Johns Hopkins FTIC core, DNA from the cultured CD4+ T cells underwent TCR sequencing with the Oncomine TCR Beta short-read assay. The QIAamp micro DNA kit was used to extract genomic DNA from the cultured CD4+ T cells. The Oncomine TCR Beta libraries from cultured CD4+ T cells were pooled using unique dual indexes and then sequenced on an Illumina iSeq 100. The published analysis was carried out like this. Non-productive sequences were removed, and CDR3s that did not start with C, did not end with F or W, or were shorter than 7 amino acids were discarded. Antigen-specific clonotypes were identified using the MANAFEST web application through comparison of peptide-stimulated wells with reference and other culture wells. To be called positive, a clone needed an FDR below 0.05, an odds ratio above 5, and a productive frequency above 0.1% in at least two of three replicate wells. A clonotype was classed as cross-reactive if the clonotype showed significant expansion both in SARS-CoV-2 spike wells and in at least one common cold coronavirus spike condition. Similarity between CDR3 sequences was evaluated in R version 3.6.1 using Levenshtein distances (stringdist) and unrooted phylogenetic trees (ape). TCRdb reworked the public reads: Q25 trimming with fastp, MiXCR clone assembly, productive beta chains retained. Each entry is one CDR3 protein sequence, shown with its most common DNA and genes. The V and J calls and clone size are TCRdb's, not the authors'. The sample has some 14,000 distinct CDR3 sequences on record, under 65% of them singletons. The ten largest clones represent 9.5% to 15% of the sample.

In light of the paper, this sample's treatment or condition label describes: approximately 11-day PBMC culture with coronavirus spike peptide pools or control peptides (ViraFEST assay). The ViraFEST assay was used in the study, in which antigen-specific T cells were expanded with peptide pools and expanded clonotypes were subsequently identified by TCR sequencing. The convalescent patients' positive SARS-CoV-2 PCR tests fell between March and December 2020, which was before the Alpha, Beta and Delta variants emerged in the United States. PBMCs were cultured at two million per well in IMDM supplemented with approximately 5.3% human AB serum and about 9.6 IU/ml IL-2, with approximately 9.2 ug/ml peptide pools added. On days 3 and 7, half of the culture medium was replaced with fresh IL-2-containing medium. After 10 days of culture, CD4+ T cells were isolated by negative selection using the EasySep CD4+ T cell isolation kit. PBMCs were separated from whole blood using Ficoll-Paque Plus gradient centrifugation and then either used fresh or cryopreserved at -140C. Each culture condition was generally run in triplicate wells.

The CDR3 has 17 amino acids, counting the end cysteine and phenylalanine. Only CDR3 DNA remains: 51 bases, in frame from the first base. Regarding this clonotype: Its antigen has not been determined. No clone much larger than this one lies a single base away; base qualities are absent.

This TCR was recovered from a human donor who had recovered from COVID-19. The source material was CD4+ T cells from blood, cultured in vitro. Here the chain combines TRBV21-1 and TRBJ2-2. TRBV21-1 is a pseudogene. The DNA is TGTGCCAGCAGCAAAGGGCTCCGGACGTGTGGGACCGGGGAGCTGTTTTTT. Its protein reads: CASSKGLRTCGTGELFF.